This T cell receptor beta chain was identified during a study of CD8 T cells in ankylosing spondylitis. Study conclusions and caveats: Matched synovial fluid from ankylosing spondylitis patients was reported to be enriched for disease-linked clones. Apparently characteristic of ankylosing spondylitis blood was a TCR beta motif (eight highly homologous variants). As for the disease-linked clones, they showed a CD8+ phenotype and occurred at relatively low frequencies in peripheral blood. Previous work reported some of these motif variants in the synovial fluid and blood of reactive arthritis.

The TCR beta libraries were generated through quantitative 5'-RACE incorporating molecular barcodes. Via MiXCR, TCRdb re-called the 5' RACE reads, giving one row per CDR3 protein. The data show some 240,000 distinct CDR3 sequences, with around 7.9% seen just once and 14% held by the top ten. Germline values: CDR1 MNHEY, CDR2 SMNVEV (reference sequence). There are 13 residues in the CDR3. Between the trimmed V and J ends, which lost 5 bases and 5 bases, there was a span of 13 bases. This clonotype was observed at least ten times. The target antigen is unknown. The sample taken for sequencing was blood, either unsorted or a sorted T cell fraction (not recorded which). This sequence originates from a male donor with ankylosing spondylitis. This chain uses TRBV27 with TRBJ2-7; D is uncertain. The CDR3 region is CASSLVMSDEQYF. Here the CDR3 DNA reads TGTGCCAGCAGTCTAGTAATGTCTGACGAGCAGTACTTC.